The table lists the clone carrying this T cell receptor (beta chain) with a few counts. Its antigen remains unidentified. The data are from a study of CD8 T cells in ankylosing spondylitis. TCRdb called the 5' RACE reads again in MiXCR, with one record for every CDR3 protein. The sample holds some 350,000 distinct CDR3 sequences, roughly 14% seen once. Germline V lookup: CDR1 SGDLS, CDR2 YYNGEE. The CDR3 loop spans 15 amino acids. V lost 0 bases, J lost 8 bases, and 14 bases lay in between. Study findings and constraints: A TCR beta motif of 8 or 9 highly homologous variants appeared characteristic of ankylosing spondylitis blood. Certain motif variants had earlier been reported in reactive arthritis synovial fluid and blood.

What was sequenced was blood, either unsorted or a sorted T cell fraction (not recorded which). This chain uses TRBV9 with TRBJ1-4; tentative D call: TRBD1 (6 bases). The receptor was isolated from a male donor with ankylosing spondylitis or in good health (not recorded which). The CDR3 sequence: CASSVAQGGGEKLFF. In nucleotides, the CDR3 is TGTGCCAGCAGCGTAGCACAGGGTGGGGGAGAAAAACTGTTTTTT.